This T cell receptor (beta chain) comes out of a study of cytomegalovirus exposure and HLA in healthy donors. Study findings and constraints: Immune exposure was documented only through CMV serostatus. Most subjects' HLA-A and HLA-B alleles were reportedly predicted from TCR beta sequences.

This CDR3 comprises 13 residues. Germline CDR1 and CDR2: LNHDA and SQIVND (reference sequence). J lost 5 bases, V lost 6 bases, and 6 bases had no gene match. PCR used 60 Vbeta primers and 13 Jbeta primers. Only in-frame clones appear in the TCRdb table, and some are missing; sequencing was by immunoSEQ multiplex PCR. The sample carries about 140,000 clones, around 83% recorded once. Worth noting for this clone: The antigen is not known.

The sample consisted of PBMCs. The V and J genes are TRBV19 and TRBJ1-1; 7 bases line up with TRBD1. This receptor was taken from a woman in her forties or fifties in good health and CMV-seropositive. CDR3 loop: CASRQDRQTEAFF. The CDR3 coding sequence is TGTGCCAGTAGGCAGGACAGGCAGACTGAAGCTTTCTTT. Filled out from reference TRBV19 and TRBJ1-1, the complete variable domain reads DGGITQSPKYLFRKEGQNVTLSCEQNLNHDAMYWYRQDPGQGLRLIYYSQIVNDFQKGDIAEGYSVSREKKESFPLTVTSAQKNPTAFYLCASRQDRQTEAFFGQGTRLTVV.